This TCR beta chain is drawn from a study of control samples from healthy donors and cancer patients. The method was immunoSEQ multiplex PCR; TCRdb's version includes in-frame clones alone and lacks a portion of them. The top ten clones hold about 5.6% of a sample with about 72,000 clones, 92% of them seen once. Trimming shortened V by 6 bases and J by 1 base, and 17 bases separated the two germline ends. Germline CDR1 and CDR2: SNHLY and FYNNEI. The CDR3 length is 16 residues. Source material: blood. The chain is built from TRBV2 and TRBJ2-3; TRBD1 or TRBD2 may be the D gene (6 bases each). The TCR sequence derives from a woman in her sixties or seventies in good health. CDR3 in amino acids: CASSGGLSGGTDTQYF. DNA for the CDR3: TGTGCCAGCAGCGGGGGCCTTAGCGGAGGCACAGATACGCAGTATTTT.